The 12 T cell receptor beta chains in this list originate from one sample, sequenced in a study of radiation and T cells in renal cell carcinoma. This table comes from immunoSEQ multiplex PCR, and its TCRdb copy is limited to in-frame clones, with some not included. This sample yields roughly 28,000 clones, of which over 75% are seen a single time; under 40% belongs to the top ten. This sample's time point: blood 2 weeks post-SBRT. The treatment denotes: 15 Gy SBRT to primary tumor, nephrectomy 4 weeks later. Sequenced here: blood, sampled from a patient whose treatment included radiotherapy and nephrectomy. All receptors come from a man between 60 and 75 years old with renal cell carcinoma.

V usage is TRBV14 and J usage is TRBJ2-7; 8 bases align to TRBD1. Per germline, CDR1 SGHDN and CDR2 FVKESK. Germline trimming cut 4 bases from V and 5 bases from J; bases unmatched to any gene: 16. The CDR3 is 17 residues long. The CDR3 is CASSPLRQSGGTDEQYF. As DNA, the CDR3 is TGTGCCAGCAGCCCCCTGCGCCAATCAGGGGGCACAGACGAGCAGTACTTC. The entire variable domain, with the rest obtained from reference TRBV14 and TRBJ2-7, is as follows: EAGVTQFPSHSVIEKGQTVTLRCDPISGHDNLYWYRRVMGKEIKFLLHFVKESKQDESGMPNNRFLAERTGGTYSTLKVQPAELEDSGVYFCASSPLRQSGGTDEQYFGPGTRLTVT.

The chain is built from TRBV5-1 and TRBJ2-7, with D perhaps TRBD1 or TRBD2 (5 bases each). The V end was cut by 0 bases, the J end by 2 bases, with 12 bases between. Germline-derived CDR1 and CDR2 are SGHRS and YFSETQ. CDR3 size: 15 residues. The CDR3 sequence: CASSLGSGPTYEQYF. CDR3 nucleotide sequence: TGCGCCAGCAGCTTGGGGTCGGGGCCCACCTACGAGCAGTACTTC.

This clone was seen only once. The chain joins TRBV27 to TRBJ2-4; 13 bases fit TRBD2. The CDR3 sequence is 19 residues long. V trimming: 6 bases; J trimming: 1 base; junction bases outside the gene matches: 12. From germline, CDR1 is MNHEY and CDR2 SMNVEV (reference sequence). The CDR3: CASRKGRTSGSRAKNIQYF. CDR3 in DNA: TGTGCCAGCAGGAAGGGACGGACTAGCGGGAGCAGGGCCAAAAACATTCAGTACTTC.

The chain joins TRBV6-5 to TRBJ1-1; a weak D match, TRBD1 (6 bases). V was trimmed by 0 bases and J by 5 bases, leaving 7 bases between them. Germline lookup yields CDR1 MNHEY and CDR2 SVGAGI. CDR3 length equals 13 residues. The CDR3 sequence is CASSYSRGTEAFF. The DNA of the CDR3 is TGTGCCAGCAGTTACTCGAGGGGGACTGAAGCTTTCTTT.

The CDR3 sequence: CASSRWGRLEINQPQHF. The CDR3 region has the DNA TGCGCCAGCAGTCGGTGGGGCAGACTCGAAATCAATCAGCCCCAGCATTTT. V and J are TRBV23-1 and TRBJ1-5, with D possibly being TRBD1 (5 bases). TRBV23-1 is annotated as an ORF whose role is uncertain. The CDR3 length is 17 residues. The V and J ends lost 4 bases and 3 bases respectively, with 19 bases between them.

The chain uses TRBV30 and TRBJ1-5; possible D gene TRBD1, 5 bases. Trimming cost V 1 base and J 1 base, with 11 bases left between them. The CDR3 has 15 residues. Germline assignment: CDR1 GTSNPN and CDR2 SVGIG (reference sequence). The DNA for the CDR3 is TGTGCCTGGAGTGCGGGGCGCGGGAGCAATCAGCCCCAGCATTTT. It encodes CAWSAGRGSNQPQHF.

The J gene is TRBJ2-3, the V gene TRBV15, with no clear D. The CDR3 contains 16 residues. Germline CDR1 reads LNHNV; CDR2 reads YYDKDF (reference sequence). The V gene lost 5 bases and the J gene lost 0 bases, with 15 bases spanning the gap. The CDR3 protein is CATSLKVRPSTDTQYF. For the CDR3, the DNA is TGTGCCACCAGCTTAAAGGTCCGCCCTAGCACAGATACGCAGTATTTT.

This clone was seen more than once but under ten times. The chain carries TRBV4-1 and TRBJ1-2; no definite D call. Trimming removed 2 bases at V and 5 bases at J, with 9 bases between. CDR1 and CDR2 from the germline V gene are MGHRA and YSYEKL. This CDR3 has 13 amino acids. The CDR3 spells CASSQPGGYGYTF. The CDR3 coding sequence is TGCGCCAGCAGCCAACCCGGAGGGTATGGCTACACCTTC.

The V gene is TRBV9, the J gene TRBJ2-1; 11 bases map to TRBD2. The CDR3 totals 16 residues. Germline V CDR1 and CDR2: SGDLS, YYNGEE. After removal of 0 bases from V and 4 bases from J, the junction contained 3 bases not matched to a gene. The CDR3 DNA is TGTGCCAGCAGCGTAGTAACTAGCGGGAGTTACAATGAGCAGTTCTTC. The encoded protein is CASSVVTSGSYNEQFF.

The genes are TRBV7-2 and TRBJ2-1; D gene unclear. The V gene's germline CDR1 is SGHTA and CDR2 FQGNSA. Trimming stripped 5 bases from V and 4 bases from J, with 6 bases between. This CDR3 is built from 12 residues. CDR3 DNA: TGTGCCAGCAGCCTCGGATACAATGAGCAGTTCTTC. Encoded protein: CASSLGYNEQFF.

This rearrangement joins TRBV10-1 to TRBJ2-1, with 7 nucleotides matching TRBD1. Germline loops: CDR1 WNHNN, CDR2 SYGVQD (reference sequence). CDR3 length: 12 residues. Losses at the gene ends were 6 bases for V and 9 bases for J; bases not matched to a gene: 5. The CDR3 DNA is TGCGCCAGCAGCCGAGGGACAGCTGAGCAGTTCTTC. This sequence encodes CASSRGTAEQFF.

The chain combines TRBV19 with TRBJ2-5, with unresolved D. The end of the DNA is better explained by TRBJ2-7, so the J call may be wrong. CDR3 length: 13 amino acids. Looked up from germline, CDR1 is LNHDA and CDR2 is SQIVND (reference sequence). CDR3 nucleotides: TGTGCCAGTAGTATGTCAGGTTCCTACGAGCAGTACTTC. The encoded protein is CASSMSGSYEQYF.